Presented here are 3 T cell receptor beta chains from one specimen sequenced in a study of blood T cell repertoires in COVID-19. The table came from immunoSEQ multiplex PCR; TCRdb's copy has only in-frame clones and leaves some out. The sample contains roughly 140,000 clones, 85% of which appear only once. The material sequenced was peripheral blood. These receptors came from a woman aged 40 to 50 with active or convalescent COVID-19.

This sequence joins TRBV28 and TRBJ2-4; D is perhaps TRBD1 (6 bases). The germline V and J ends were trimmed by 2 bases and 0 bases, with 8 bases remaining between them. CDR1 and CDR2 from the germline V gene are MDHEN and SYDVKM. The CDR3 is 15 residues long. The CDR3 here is CASSLGGLAKNIQYF. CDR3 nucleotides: TGTGCCAGCAGTTTAGGGGGCCTAGCCAAAAACATTCAGTACTTC.

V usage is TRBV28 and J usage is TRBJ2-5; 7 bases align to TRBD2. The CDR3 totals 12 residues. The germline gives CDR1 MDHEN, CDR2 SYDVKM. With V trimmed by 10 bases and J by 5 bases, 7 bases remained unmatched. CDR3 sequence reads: CATGGSVETQYF. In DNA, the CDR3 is TGTGCCACGGGCGGGAGTGTCGAGACCCAGTACTTC. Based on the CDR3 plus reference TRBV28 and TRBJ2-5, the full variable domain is DVKVTQSSRYLVKRTGEKVFLECVQDMDHENMFWYRQDPGLGLRLIYFSYDVKMKEKGDIPEGYSVSREKKERFSLILESASTNQTSMYLCATGGSVETQYFGPGTRLLVL.

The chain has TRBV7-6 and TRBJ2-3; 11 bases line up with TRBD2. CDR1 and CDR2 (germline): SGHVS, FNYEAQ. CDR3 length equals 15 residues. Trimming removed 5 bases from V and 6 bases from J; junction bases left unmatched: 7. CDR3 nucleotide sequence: TGTGCCAGCAGCCCCGGGACTAGCGGTAGGGATACGCAGTATTTT. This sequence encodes CASSPGTSGRDTQYF. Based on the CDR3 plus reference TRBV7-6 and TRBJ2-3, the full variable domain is GAGVSQSPRYKVTKRGQDVALRCDPISGHVSLYWYRQALGQGPEFLTYFNYEAQQDKSGLPNDRFSAERPEGSISTLTIQRTEQRDSAMYRCASSPGTSGRDTQYFGPGTRLTVL.